The 16 T cell receptor beta chains in this list originate from one sample, sequenced in a study of siplizumab effects on memory and regulatory T cells (dated by TCRdb to 2018 to 2020). The library was built by means of the immunoSEQ multiplex PCR assay. TCRdb mirrors the immuneACCESS table, restricted to in-frame sequences. Some clones are absent from its copies; in checked studies, under half trace to an unresolved V gene, and the reason for the others is unknown. Within this sample are approximately 94,000 clones, with roughly 96% of them counted one time only. Roughly 0.033% of the sample rests with the top ten. The sequenced sample was naive CD4+ T cells sorted from blood. The cell subset or site label, as the study defines it: unstimulated naive T cells. Receptors originate from a human donor in good health.

The chain is built from TRBV9 and TRBJ2-2; D assignment may be TRBD1 or TRBD2 (5 bases each). In germline, CDR1 is SGDLS, CDR2 YYNGEE. V lost 7 bases and J 8 bases, leaving 15 bases between the germline ends. The CDR3 contains 13 residues. In DNA form, the CDR3 reads TGTGCCAGCCGAGAGAAGGGGACGGGGGAGCTGTTTTTT. Translation gives CASREKGTGELFF.

The chain is built from TRBV18 and TRBJ2-1; D may be TRBD2 (7 bases). This CDR3 contains 14 residues. CDR1 KGHSH and CDR2 LQKENI come from the germline V gene. The V end lost 6 bases, the J end lost 7 bases, and 16 bases lay between the germline ends. In nucleotides, the CDR3 is TGTGCCAGCTCGGATCGGGGGGCTCGGAATGAGCAGTTCTTC. Protein product: CASSDRGARNEQFF.

This chain uses TRBV19 with TRBJ2-1; 9 nucleotides agree with TRBD1. The J segment lost 4 bases and the V segment lost 2 bases, leaving 15 bases of the junction unmatched. The germline V gene has CDR1 LNHDA and CDR2 SQIVND (reference sequence). This CDR3 spans 19 amino acids. The CDR3 nucleotides are TGTGCCAGTAGTATACTGTGGGACAGGGCCCCCCCCGGTTACAATGAGCAGTTCTTC. It encodes CASSILWDRAPPGYNEQFF.

The CDR3, as DNA: TGTGCCAGCAGTGGGGTACAGAACTCCTACGAGCAGTACTTC. This sequence encodes CASSGVQNSYEQYF. The chain couples TRBV2 to TRBJ2-7; unclear D gene. Per the germline V gene, CDR1 is SNHLY and CDR2 is FYNNEI. The CDR3 runs to 14 residues. The germline V and J ends were trimmed by 4 bases and 0 bases, with 10 bases remaining between them.

This clone was observed a single time. The chain joins TRBV6-1 to TRBJ1-2, with 9 bases lining up with TRBD1. This CDR3 spans 15 amino acids. Germline V CDR1 and CDR2: MNHNS, SASEGT. Trimming took 5 bases from V and 3 from J; bases not matched to a gene: 7. The CDR3 nucleotides are TGTGCCAGCAGTAAGACAGGGGGGATAGACTATGGCTACACCTTC. It yields the protein CASSKTGGIDYGYTF.

V is TRBV14 and J is TRBJ1-4; D is undetermined. Trimming cost V 5 bases and J 3 bases, with 10 bases left between them. Germline V gene sequence: CDR1 SGHDN, CDR2 FVKESK. This CDR3 has 14 amino acids. The CDR3 bases are TGTGCCAGCAGCTTGGCGGATGCTAATGAAAAACTGTTTTTT. This translates into CASSLADANEKLFF.

V and J are TRBV30 and TRBJ2-2; D possibly corresponds to TRBD1 (6 bases). Germline loops: CDR1 GTSNPN, CDR2 SVGIG (reference sequence). The CDR3 covers 14 residues. Trimming pared 4 bases from V and 2 bases from J, leaving 11 bases between. The CDR3 here is CAWMDRPNTGELFF. The CDR3 DNA reads as TGTGCCTGGATGGACAGACCCAACACCGGGGAGCTGTTTTTT. The full variable domain, with the rest looked up from reference TRBV30 and TRBJ2-2, is SQTIHQWPATLVQPVGSPLSLECTVEGTSNPNLYWYRQAAGRGLQLLFYSVGIGQISSEVPQNLSASRPQDRQFILSSKKLLLSDSGFYLCAWMDRPNTGELFFGEGSRLTVL.

The J gene is TRBJ1-1, the V gene TRBV5-1, with D maybe TRBD1 (5 bases). The germline V gene has CDR1 SGHRS and CDR2 YFSETQ. CDR3 length equals 16 residues. V lost 0 bases and J 4 bases, leaving 16 bases between the germline ends. The CDR3 reads CASSLAVGEGSTEAFF. CDR3 coding DNA: TGCGCCAGCAGCTTGGCCGTAGGGGAGGGGAGCACTGAAGCTTTCTTT.

With respect to this clone: Distinct nucleotide sequences in the sample also encode this CDR3. The chain combines TRBV7-2 with TRBJ2-7; 7 bases match TRBD1. CDR3 size: 14 residues. Germline V gene data show CDR1 as SGHTA and CDR2 as FQGNSA. Unmatched junction bases numbered 5, after V lost 4 bases and J lost 2 bases. The CDR3: CASSSGTVAYEQYF. CDR3 nucleotides: TGTGCCAGCAGCTCCGGGACAGTGGCCTACGAGCAGTACTTC.

This sequence joins TRBV11-2 and TRBJ2-7; D unresolved. The CDR3 is made up of 13 amino acids. The germline gives CDR1 SGHAT, CDR2 FQNNGV. The ends were cut back, 1 base at V and 3 bases at J, with 7 bases in the middle. The CDR3 DNA follows: TGTGCCAGCAGCTTAGGATCCATCTACGAGCAGTACTTC. Translated, it gives CASSLGSIYEQYF.

V is TRBV28 and J is TRBJ1-1, with D possibly TRBD1 on 6 matching bases. The CDR3 has 14 residues. Trimming stripped 7 bases from V and 5 bases from J, with 17 bases between. The germline V gene has CDR1 MDHEN and CDR2 SYDVKM. The CDR3 DNA reads TGTGCCAGCACCTTAACAGGGAGTACGACTGAAGCTTTCTTT. It encodes CASTLTGSTTEAFF. The complete variable domain, with remaining parts taken from reference TRBV28 and TRBJ1-1, reads DVKVTQSSRYLVKRTGEKVFLECVQDMDHENMFWYRQDPGLGLRLIYFSYDVKMKEKGDIPEGYSVSREKKERFSLILESASTNQTSMYLCASTLTGSTTEAFFGQGTRLTVV.

This CDR3 is CASSQDRSGEKLFF. The CDR3 bases are TGTGCCAGCAGCCAGGACAGGTCCGGTGAAAAACTGTTTTTT. The chain combines TRBV6-5 with TRBJ1-4; 7 bases are a match to TRBD1. This CDR3 has 14 amino acids. The trim removed 6 bases at V and 7 bases at J, leaving 8 bases unmatched. The germline CDR1 and CDR2 sequences are MNHEY and SVGAGI.

The J gene is TRBJ2-2, the V gene TRBV29-1; 8 nucleotides line up with TRBD2. With V trimmed by 4 bases and J by 3 bases, 10 bases remained unmatched. The V gene's germline CDR1 is SQVTM and CDR2 ANQGSEA. The length of the CDR3 is 16 residues. The CDR3 here is CSVVPGGPLYTGELFF. DNA of the CDR3: TGCAGCGTTGTTCCGGGGGGGCCTCTTTACACCGGGGAGCTGTTTTTT.

The rearrangement joins TRBV9 to TRBJ2-1, with 7 positions matching TRBD1. J was trimmed by 3 bases and V by 0 bases; bases with no gene match: 9. The CDR3 has 17 residues. The V gene's germline CDR1 is SGDLS and CDR2 YYNGEE. The chain's CDR3 is CASSVDGVDRDYNEQFF. In DNA form, the CDR3 reads TGTGCCAGCAGCGTAGATGGGGTCGACAGGGACTACAATGAGCAGTTCTTC.

The chain carries TRBV7-9 and TRBJ2-3; 7 bases are a match to TRBD1. The CDR3 consists of 13 residues. V lost 5 bases to trimming and J lost 3 bases; unmatched junction nucleotides: 2. Germline V gene data show CDR1 as SEHNR and CDR2 as FQNEAQ (reference sequence). Written as DNA, the CDR3 is TGTGCCAGCAGCCCGACAGGGACAGATACGCAGTATTTT. Protein product: CASSPTGTDTQYF. The full variable domain, rest sourced from reference TRBV7-9 and TRBJ2-3, is DTGVSQNPRHKITKRGQNVTFRCDPISEHNRLYWYRQTLGQGPEFLTYFQNEAQLEKSRLLSDRFSAERPKGSFSTLEIQRTEQGDSAMYLCASSPTGTDTQYFGPGTRLTVL.

This rearrangement joins TRBV28 to TRBJ2-3, with 10 bases identical to TRBD2. V was clipped by 7 bases and J by 2 bases; unmatched bases: 9. The germline V gene has CDR1 MDHEN and CDR2 SYDVKM. CDR3 length: 16 residues. CDR3: CASTELAGEITDTQYF. The CDR3 nucleotides are TGTGCCAGCACCGAGCTAGCGGGGGAGATCACAGATACGCAGTATTTT. Based on the CDR3 plus reference TRBV28 and TRBJ2-3, the full variable domain is DVKVTQSSRYLVKRTGEKVFLECVQDMDHENMFWYRQDPGLGLRLIYFSYDVKMKEKGDIPEGYSVSREKKERFSLILESASTNQTSMYLCASTELAGEITDTQYFGPGTRLTVL.